This TCR beta chain was documented in a study of T-cell reconstitution after alpha-beta-depleted transplantation in children. Study-level results: T-cell counts and diversity at one year following transplant were attributed mainly to newly produced T cells. At day 60, the high TCRbeta diversity found in some patients originated from recipient T cells and thymic progenitors that had survived. About two months after transplant, alpha-beta T cells reportedly came from several hundred expanded graft clones.

Trimming took 6 bases from V and 0 from J, leaving 12 bases between them. The CDR3 is 15 residues long. The germline gives CDR1 MGHDK, CDR2 SYGVNS. It was with unique molecular identifiers that the TCRbeta library was prepared. TCRdb itself ran the PCR reads through MiXCR, one entry per CDR3 protein. The sample lists about 160,000 distinct CDR3 sequences; around 10% were seen once. This clonotype has ten or more counts. Its antigen is still unknown. The chain carries TRBV25-1 and TRBJ1-3, with unresolved D. The sequences come from PBMCs, collected before TCRalphabeta/CD19-depleted stem cell transplant. This TCR was sampled from a boy aged 2 to 10 with acute myeloid leukemia, due to receive a stem cell transplant. CDR3 in DNA: TGTGCCAGCAGCCCAGCCGGATCCTCTGGAAACACCATATATTTT. This translates into CASSPAGSSGNTIYF.